This is a list of T cell receptor beta chains from one sample in a study of a mutant IDH1 vaccine in newly diagnosed glioma. The antigens these receptors bind are not known. Profiling relied on immunoSEQ multiplex PCR, and the TCRdb table lists in-frame clones only, not all of them. Here the sample spans about 54,000 clones, 84% being singletons. The sample in question was PBMCs, obtained from a glioma patient whose treatment included an IDH1 peptide vaccine. Receptors originate from a woman between 18 and 29 years old with glioma. CDR3s include the opening cysteine and the closing phenylalanine or tryptophan. D genes are given only for firm matches. Clone size, where shown, is once, few, many, or a class for clones that have expanded.

d_gene,v_gene,j_gene,abundance,CDR3aa,CDR3nt
NA,TRBV18,TRBJ2-5,once,CASSPGWKQETQYF,TGTGCCAGCTCACCGGGCTGGAAACAAGAGACCCAGTACTTC
NA,TRBV5-4,TRBJ1-1,NA,CASSSRRSMNTEAFF,TGTGCCAGCTCTTCGAGGCGGAGTATGAACACTGAAGCTTTCTTT
TRBD1,TRBV5-5,TRBJ1-3,once,CASSLSDRVAGNTIYF,TGTGCCAGCAGCTTATCGGACAGGGTAGCTGGAAACACCATATATTTT
TRBD1,TRBV18,TRBJ1-1,once,CASSATTGVNTEAFF,TGTGCCAGCTCAGCCACGACAGGGGTGAACACTGAAGCTTTCTTT
NA,TRBV19,TRBJ1-5,NA,CASTLRWAGDQPQHF,TGTGCCAGTACCCTCCGGTGGGCAGGGGATCAGCCCCAGCATTTT
NA,TRBV6-5,TRBJ2-1,NA,CASRIGSSGEQFF,TGTGCCAGCAGGATCGGGTCTTCCGGTGAGCAGTTCTTC
NA,TRBV7-9,TRBJ2-5,once,CASSLAETGRGETQYF,TGTGCCAGCAGCTTAGCGGAGACAGGGCGGGGGGAGACCCAGTACTTC
NA,TRBV6-1,TRBJ1-1,NA,CASSEAAGRNTEAFF,TGTGCCAGCAGTGAAGCAGCAGGGCGGAACACTGAAGCTTTCTTT
NA,TRBV5-1,TRBJ2-5,once,CASSLAPANQETQYF,TGCGCCAGCAGCTTGGCCCCGGCAAACCAAGAGACCCAGTACTTC
NA,TRBV29-1,TRBJ1-1,few,CSVEEGRPEAFF,TGCAGCGTTGAAGAAGGCAGGCCTGAAGCTTTCTTT
TRBD1,TRBV9,TRBJ1-1,NA,CASSVGTGNTEAFF,TGTGCCAGCAGCGTAGGGACAGGGAACACTGAAGCTTTCTTT
NA,TRBV5-4,TRBJ2-7,NA,CASSLGGGPTYEQYF,TGTGCCAGCAGCTTGGGGGGGGGCCCGACCTACGAGCAGTACTTC
TRBD1,TRBV19,TRBJ1-1,NA,CASSIEGQFNTEAFF,TGTGCCAGTAGTATAGAGGGACAGTTCAACACTGAAGCTTTCTTT
TRBD2,TRBV18,TRBJ2-3,NA,CASSPGLAGAKDTQYF,TGTGCCAGCTCACCCGGACTAGCGGGAGCAAAAGATACGCAGTATTTT
NA,TRBV6-1,TRBJ1-5,NA,CASRGGNQPQHF,TGTGCCAGCAGAGGGGGGAATCAGCCCCAGCATTTT
NA,TRBV5-6,TRBJ1-1,few,CASSPPRYREVNTEAFF,TGTGCCAGCAGCCCCCCGAGATACAGGGAGGTGAACACTGAAGCTTTCTTT
NA,TRBV7-9,TRBJ2-5,NA,CASSLSTRGGAETQYF,TGTGCCAGCAGCTTATCTACTCGAGGGGGTGCGGAGACCCAGTACTTC
TRBD1,TRBV27,TRBJ1-2,NA,CASSRSRDRGPGYTF,TGTGCCAGCAGTCGATCCCGGGACAGGGGACCTGGCTACACCTTC
NA,TRBV7-6,TRBJ2-5,NA,CASSLTEDQETQYF,TGTGCCAGCAGCCTTACAGAAGACCAAGAGACCCAGTACTTC
TRBD1,TRBV7-9,TRBJ1-1,NA,CASSSPIPGQDTEAFF,TGTGCCAGCAGCTCACCTATACCGGGACAGGATACTGAAGCTTTCTTT
TRBD2,TRBV7-6,TRBJ2-1,once,CASSQGLARANNEQFF,TGTGCCAGCAGCCAGGGACTAGCGAGAGCTAACAATGAGCAGTTCTTC
TRBD2,TRBV27,TRBJ2-7,NA,CASSLSLLHPGTSGDRYEQYF,TGTGCCAGCAGTTTATCCTTGCTCCATCCTGGGACTAGCGGGGATCGGTACGAGCAGTACTTC
NA,TRBV4-1,TRBJ2-7,NA,CASSQDGRAYEQYF,TGCGCCAGCAGCCAAGATGGAAGGGCCTACGAGCAGTACTTC
TRBD2,TRBV7-3,TRBJ2-1,NA,CASSLRAGTSGYNEQFF,TGTGCCAGCAGCTTACGGGCCGGGACTAGCGGATACAATGAGCAGTTCTTC
TRBD2,TRBV30,TRBJ2-5,NA,CASRGLAGGRGETQYF,TGTGCCTCCCGGGGGCTAGCGGGAGGTCGGGGAGAGACCCAGTACTTC
NA,TRBV5-1,TRBJ1-3,NA,CASSLELTGSGNTIYF,TGCGCCAGCAGCTTGGAGTTGACAGGCTCTGGAAACACCATATATTTT
TRBD1,TRBV2,TRBJ2-2,NA,CASIRGQTGELFF,TGTGCCAGCATAAGGGGGCAGACCGGGGAGCTGTTTTTT
NA,TRBV29-1,TRBJ2-2,NA,CSVAWTLNTGELFF,TGCAGCGTTGCGTGGACATTGAACACCGGGGAGCTGTTTTTT
NA,TRBV7-8,TRBJ2-2,NA,CASSSRITGELFF,TGTGCCAGCAGCTCCCGTATCACCGGGGAGCTGTTTTTT
NA,TRBV5-4,TRBJ2-2,once,CASSPIRGRIVNTGELFF,TGTGCCAGCAGCCCCATTAGGGGACGCATAGTGAACACCGGGGAGCTGTTTTTT
NA,TRBV7-9,TRBJ1-1,few,CASSYGATEAFF,TGTGCCAGCAGCTACGGAGCCACTGAAGCTTTCTTT
NA,TRBV5-6,TRBJ2-3,NA,CASSFGASDVLDTQYF,TGTGCCAGCAGCTTTGGAGCCTCGGACGTACTAGATACGCAGTATTTT
NA,TRBV27,TRBJ2-1,NA,CASSLSAWDNEQFF,TGTGCCAGCAGTTTATCAGCGTGGGACAATGAGCAGTTCTTC
NA,TRBV4-1,TRBJ2-3,NA,CASSPLRGDTQYF,TGCGCCAGCAGCCCCCTCCGGGGAGATACGCAGTATTTT
NA,TRBV19,TRBJ1-1,NA,CASSIKRLSGTEAFF,TGTGCCAGTAGTATTAAAAGGCTGAGTGGGACTGAAGCTTTCTTT
NA,TRBV19,TRBJ1-1,NA,CASSIDGAGRTEAFF,TGTGCCAGTAGTATAGATGGGGCAGGGCGGACTGAAGCTTTCTTT
NA,TRBV9,TRBJ2-2,NA,CASSVGGTPGELFF,TGTGCCAGCAGCGTAGGTGGGACACCCGGGGAGCTGTTTTTT
NA,TRBV7-2,TRBJ1-1,NA,CASSSRTGLRAFF,TGTGCCAGCAGTTCCCGGACCGGCCTGAGGGCTTTCTTT
TRBD1,TRBV6-5,TRBJ2-3,NA,CASSITGGSDTQYF,TGTGCCAGCAGTATAACAGGGGGCTCAGATACGCAGTATTTT
NA,TRBV9,TRBJ1-5,NA,CASSVEPKQPQHF,TGTGCCAGCAGCGTAGAGCCGAAGCAGCCCCAGCATTTT
NA,TRBV6-1,TRBJ1-2,NA,CASRPPDTATSGYTF,TGTGCCAGCAGACCGCCGGACACAGCAACGAGTGGCTACACCTTC
NA,TRBV6-5,TRBJ1-2,NA,CASSYGTNYGYTF,TGTGCCAGCAGTTACGGGACAAACTATGGCTACACCTTC
NA,TRBV30,TRBJ1-1,NA,CAWSARGGTEAFF,TGTGCCTGGAGTGCACGAGGGGGGACTGAAGCTTTCTTT
TRBD1,TRBV13,TRBJ2-7,NA,CASSFGTAASYEQYF,TGTGCCAGCAGCTTTGGGACAGCCGCCTCCTACGAGCAGTACTTC
TRBD2,TRBV2,TRBJ2-1,NA,CASSDWLAGSNEQFF,TGTGCCAGCAGTGACTGGCTAGCGGGTTCCAATGAGCAGTTCTTC
NA,TRBV30,TRBJ1-1,NA,CAWSADMNTEAFF,TGTGCCTGGAGTGCGGATATGAACACTGAAGCTTTCTTT
NA,TRBV5-4,TRBJ2-3,NA,CASSLGQISTDTQYF,TGTGCCAGCAGCTTGGGACAGATAAGCACAGATACGCAGTATTTT
NA,TRBV10-3,TRBJ1-5,NA,CAISEETVDQPQHF,TGTGCCATCAGTGAGGAGACAGTTGATCAGCCCCAGCATTTT
NA,TRBV19,TRBJ1-1,NA,CASSRRDGGAEAFF,TGTGCCAGTAGTCGCCGGGACGGGGGTGCTGAAGCTTTCTTT
NA,TRBV29-1,TRBJ2-7,NA,CSVESPGHEQYF,TGCAGCGTTGAATCGCCAGGGCACGAGCAGTACTTC
NA,TRBV7-2,TRBJ1-1,NA,CASSPRTQLNTEAFF,TGTGCCAGCAGCCCCCGGACACAGTTGAACACTGAAGCTTTCTTT
NA,TRBV7-9,TRBJ1-3,NA,CASSLGAGNTIYF,TGTGCCAGCAGCTTAGGGGCTGGAAACACCATATATTTT
TRBD2,TRBV30,TRBJ2-7,NA,CAWTKLGGSSYEQYF,TGTGCCTGGACAAAATTGGGGGGGAGTTCCTACGAGCAGTACTTC
NA,TRBV9,TRBJ2-3,NA,CASSVRGDTQYF,TGTGCCAGCAGCGTAAGGGGGGATACGCAGTATTTT
NA,TRBV27,TRBJ2-5,NA,CASSVVGFGTQYF,TGTGCCAGCAGTGTCGTTGGTTTTGGGACCCAGTACTTC
TRBD2,TRBV7-7,TRBJ2-1,NA,CASSRLRAGAANEQFF,TGTGCTAGCAGCCGTCTTAGGGCGGGAGCAGCCAATGAGCAGTTCTTC
TRBD2,TRBV5-1,TRBJ2-7,NA,CASSGTSGSYEQYF,TGCGCCAGCAGCGGGACTAGCGGGAGCTACGAGCAGTACTTC
TRBD1,TRBV29-1,TRBJ2-7,NA,CSYRDSNYEQYF,TGCAGTTATAGGGACAGTAACTACGAGCAGTACTTC
TRBD2,TRBV6-5,TRBJ2-7,NA,CASSYGLAGGYEQYF,TGTGCCAGCAGTTACGGACTAGCGGGGGGCTACGAGCAGTACTTC